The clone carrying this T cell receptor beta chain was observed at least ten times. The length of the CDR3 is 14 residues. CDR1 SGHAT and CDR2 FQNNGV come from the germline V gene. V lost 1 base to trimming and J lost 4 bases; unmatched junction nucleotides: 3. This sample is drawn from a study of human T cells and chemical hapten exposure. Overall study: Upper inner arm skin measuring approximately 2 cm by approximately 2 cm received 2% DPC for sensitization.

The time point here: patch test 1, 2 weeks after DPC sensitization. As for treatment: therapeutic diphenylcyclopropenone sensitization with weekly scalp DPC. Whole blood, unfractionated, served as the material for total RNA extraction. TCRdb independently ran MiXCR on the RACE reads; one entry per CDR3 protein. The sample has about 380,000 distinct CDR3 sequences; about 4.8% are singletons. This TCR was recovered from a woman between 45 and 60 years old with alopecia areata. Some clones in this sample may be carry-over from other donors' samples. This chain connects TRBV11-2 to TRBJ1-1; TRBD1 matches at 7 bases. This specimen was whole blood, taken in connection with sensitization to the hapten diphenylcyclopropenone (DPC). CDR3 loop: CASSLGQGSTEAFF. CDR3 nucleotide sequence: TGTGCCAGCAGCTTAGGACAGGGAAGCACTGAAGCTTTCTTT.